The present T cell receptor (beta chain) was sequenced within a study of T-cell memory formation after mild COVID-19 (dated by TCRdb to the early 2020s). Background on the whole study: TCR sequence clusters from the two donors were largely donor specific. Two young, previously healthy adult volunteers made up the cohort, one male and one female. In a couple of donors, T-cell clones that expanded and contracted after mild COVID-19 were tracked by sequencing TCRalpha and TCRbeta repertoires over time. General study outcomes and caveats: Clones contracting from day 15 to 85 had balanced CD4/CD8 phenotypes, while a second wave expanding from day 15 to 37 was biased towards CD4+. Contracting CD4+ clones were located mainly in the CM and EM memory subsets, whereas CD8+ clones were found to be enriched in EMRA. Whether the second-wave clones peaking on day 37 were SARS-CoV-2 specific was not confirmed. Some responding clones were detected in pre-infection memory, which suggested that pre-existing cross-reactive memory T cells had joined the SARS-CoV-2 response. The study included only a couple of mild cases, and larger cohorts that include severe cases with pre-infection samples were judged to be necessary.

Relative to germline, V is 2 bases shorter and J is 1 base shorter, with 8 bases between their ends. CDR1 and CDR2 were assigned from the germline V gene as SGHVS and FQNEAQ. The CDR3 measures 14 amino acids from cysteine to phenylalanine. Only CDR3 DNA is held: 42 bases, read in frame from base 1. PBMCs were isolated by Ficoll-Paque density gradient centrifugation. Sequencing instrument: Illumina NovaSeq 6000. cDNA libraries for TCRalpha and TCRbeta were prepared by 5'RACE using constant-segment primers, with sample barcodes and unique molecular identifiers added. RNA was extracted from every sample with Trizol reagent. Library amplification was performed in two PCR steps, and a second sample barcode and Illumina TruSeq adapters were introduced in the second step. Sequencing of the libraries was done on an Illumina NovaSeq, producing 2 x 150 bp paired-end reads. Per the original workflow: The reads were demultiplexed and collapsed into UMI-guided consensus sequences using migec v1.2.7. Using mixcr v2.1.11, UMI consensuses were aligned to TRA and TRB V and J templates and then assembled into clonotypes. Expanded or contracted clonotypes were those called significant by both edgeR and NoisET, with noise models trained on biological replicates. For edgeR calls, the cutoffs were a false discovery rate-adjusted p below 0.01 and a log2 fold-change threshold of 1. As an exploratory analysis of dynamics, max-normalized trajectories of the 1000 most abundant clonotypes were examined with PCA combined with hierarchical clustering. Each responding clone was given a CD4 or CD8 phenotype based on the CD4+ and CD8+ repertoires, which had been sequenced separately. The public reads were reprocessed in TCRdb via fastp at Q25 and MiXCR, keeping in-frame beta chains. Records with the same CDR3 protein are collapsed into one entry carrying the most frequent genes and DNA. TCRdb, not the original authors, processed these V and J calls. The sample includes 500,000 to 600,000 distinct CDR3 sequences, with about 20% observed a single time. The ten largest account for more than 10% of the sample.

Worth noting for this clonotype: Its antigen target is currently unknown. There are no base qualities to consult, and no much larger clone falls within one base.

Source material: PBMCs or a T cell subset sorted from them (not recorded which). This TCR came from an adult woman who had mild COVID-19 (a few samples of this study predate the infection). The sample titles of this study are shuffled in the database, so cell type and time point are left out; the donor was told from shared clones. The chain uses TRBV7-8 and TRBJ1-1, with the D gene not clear enough to name. The CDR3 protein: CASSLREGNTEAFF. The nucleotides read TGTGCCAGCAGCTTACGTGAGGGGAACACTGAAGCTTTCTTT.